The text below deals with one T cell receptor (beta chain). Antigen specificity is unknown. The sample belongs to a study of T cell repertoires in cytomegalovirus infection. Study-wide context: HLA-C-restricted CMV epitopes, recently identified, and well-studied HLA-B-restricted ones were used by the study. Both a matching HLA type and CMV infection were indicated by public TCR beta signatures.

Via MiXCR, TCRdb re-called the reads, giving one row per CDR3 protein. The repertoire holds 650,000 to 900,000 distinct CDR3 sequences, with about 28% as singletons. The V gene's germline CDR1 is KGHDR and CDR2 SFDVKD. V shed 6 bases and J shed 0 bases, with 23 bases lying between them. The CDR3 runs to 20 residues. Study results and caveats: Totalled public TCR beta family frequency picked out people who carried CMV plus the relevant HLA. HLA-C-restricted TCR beta clonotypes specific for CMV led the ex vivo response.

The sequences come from cultured CD8+ T cells from PBMCs, collected from culture after CMV antigen stimulation. The chain has TRBV24-1 and TRBJ2-6, with a weak D call TRBD1 (5 bases). The source is a human donor in good health (CMV status not recorded). Some clones in this sample may be carry-over from other donors' samples. The DNA of the CDR3 is TGTGCCACCAGTAAAGGGGCCTCGCAGATCCCCGCCTCTGGGGCCAACGTCCTGACTTTC. It is translated as CATSKGASQIPASGANVLTF.